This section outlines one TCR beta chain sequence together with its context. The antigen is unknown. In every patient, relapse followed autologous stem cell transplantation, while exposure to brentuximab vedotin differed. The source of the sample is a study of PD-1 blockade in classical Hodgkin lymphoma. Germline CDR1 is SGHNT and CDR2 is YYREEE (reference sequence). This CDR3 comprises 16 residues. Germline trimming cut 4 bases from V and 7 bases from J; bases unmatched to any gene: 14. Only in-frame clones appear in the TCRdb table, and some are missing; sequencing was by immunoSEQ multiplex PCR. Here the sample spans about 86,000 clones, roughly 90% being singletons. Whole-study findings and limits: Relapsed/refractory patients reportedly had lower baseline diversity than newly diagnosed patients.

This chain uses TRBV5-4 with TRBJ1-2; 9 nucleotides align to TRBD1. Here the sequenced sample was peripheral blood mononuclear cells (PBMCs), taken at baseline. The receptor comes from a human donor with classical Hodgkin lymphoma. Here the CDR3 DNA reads TGTGCCAGCAGCGGGGCCGGACTACAGGGGGCCGGTGGCTACACCTTC. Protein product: CASSGAGLQGAGGYTF.